This section outlines one TCR beta chain sequence together with its context. The sample is drawn from a study of blood T cell repertoires in COVID-19. Assay: immunoSEQ multiplex PCR; the TCRdb copy retains only in-frame clones and omits some. Altogether tens of thousands of clones are present, roughly 85% being singletons, with the ten largest covering approximately 9.9%. Germline lookup yields CDR1 MNHEY and CDR2 SVGAGI. V lost 6 bases to trimming and J lost 5 bases, with 13 bases between them. This CDR3 is 14 amino acids long. The origin of this receptor is a man between 60 and 75 years old with COVID-19, enrolled during active disease. The rearrangement uses TRBV6-5 and TRBJ1-4, with D unresolved. What was sequenced was peripheral blood. The CDR3, as DNA: TGTGCCAGCAGCCCCGTCACGGTGAATGAAAAACTGTTTTTT. Residues: CASSPVTVNEKLFF.